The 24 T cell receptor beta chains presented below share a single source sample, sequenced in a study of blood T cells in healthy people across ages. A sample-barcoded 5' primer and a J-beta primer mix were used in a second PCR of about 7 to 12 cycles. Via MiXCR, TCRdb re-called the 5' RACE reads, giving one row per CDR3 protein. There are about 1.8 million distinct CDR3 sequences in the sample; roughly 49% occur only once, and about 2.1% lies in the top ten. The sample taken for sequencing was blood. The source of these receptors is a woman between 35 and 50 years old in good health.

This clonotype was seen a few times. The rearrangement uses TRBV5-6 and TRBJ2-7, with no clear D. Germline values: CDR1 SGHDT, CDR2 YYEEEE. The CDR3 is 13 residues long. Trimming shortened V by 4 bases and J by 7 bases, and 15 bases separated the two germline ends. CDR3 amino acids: CASSQDISGEQYF. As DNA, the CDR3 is TGTGCCAGCAGCCAAGACATATCTGGGGAGCAGTACTTC.

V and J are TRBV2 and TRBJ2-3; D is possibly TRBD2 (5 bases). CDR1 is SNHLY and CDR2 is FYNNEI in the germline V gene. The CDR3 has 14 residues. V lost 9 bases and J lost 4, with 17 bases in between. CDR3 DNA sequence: TGTGCCAGACGGGGAGCACAACGCCCAGATACGCAGTATTTT. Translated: CARRGAQRPDTQYF.

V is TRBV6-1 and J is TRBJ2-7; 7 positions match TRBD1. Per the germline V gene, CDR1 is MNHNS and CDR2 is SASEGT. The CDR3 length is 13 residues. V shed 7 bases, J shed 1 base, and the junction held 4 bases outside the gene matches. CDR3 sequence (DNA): TGTGCCAGCATCGTGGGACAGTCCTACGAGCAGTACTTC. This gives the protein CASIVGQSYEQYF.

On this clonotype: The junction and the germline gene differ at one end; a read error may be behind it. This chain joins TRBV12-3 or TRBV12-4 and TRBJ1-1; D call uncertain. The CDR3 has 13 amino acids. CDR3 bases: TGTGCCAGCAGTTTACTGGGGAACGCTGAAGCTTTCTTT. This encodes CASSLLGNAEAFF.

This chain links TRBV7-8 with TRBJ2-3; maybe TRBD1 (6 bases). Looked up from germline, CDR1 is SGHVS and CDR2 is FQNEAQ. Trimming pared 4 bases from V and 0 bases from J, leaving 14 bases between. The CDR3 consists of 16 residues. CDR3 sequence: CASSSTGQSSTDTQYF. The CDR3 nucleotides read TGTGCCAGCAGCTCAACGGGACAATCGAGCACAGATACGCAGTATTTT. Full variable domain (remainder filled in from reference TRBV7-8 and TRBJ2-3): GAGVSQSPRYKVAKRGQDVALRCDPISGHVSLFWYQQALGQGPEFLTYFQNEAQLDKSGLPSDRFFAERPEGSVSTLKIQRTQQEDSAVYLCASSSTGQSSTDTQYFGPGTRLTVL.

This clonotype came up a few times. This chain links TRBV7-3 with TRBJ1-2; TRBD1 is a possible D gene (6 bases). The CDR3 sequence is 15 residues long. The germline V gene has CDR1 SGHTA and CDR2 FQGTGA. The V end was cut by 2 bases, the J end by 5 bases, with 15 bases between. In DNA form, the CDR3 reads TGTGCCAGCAGCTTATCTGGACAGATTCCTTATGGCTACACCTTC. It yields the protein CASSLSGQIPYGYTF.

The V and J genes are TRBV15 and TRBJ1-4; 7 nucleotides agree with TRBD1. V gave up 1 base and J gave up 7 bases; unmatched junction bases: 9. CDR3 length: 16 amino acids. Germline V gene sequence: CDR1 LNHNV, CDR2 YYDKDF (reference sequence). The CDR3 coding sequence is TGTGCCACCAGCAGAGGTCCGGCAGGGGGGATTGAAAAACTGTTTTTT. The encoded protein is CATSRGPAGGIEKLFF.

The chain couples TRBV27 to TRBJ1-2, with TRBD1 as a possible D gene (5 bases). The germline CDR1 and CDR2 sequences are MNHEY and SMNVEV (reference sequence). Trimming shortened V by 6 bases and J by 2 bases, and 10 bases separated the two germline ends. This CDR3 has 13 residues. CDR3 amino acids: CASSWDVNYGYTF. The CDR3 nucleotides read TGTGCCAGCAGCTGGGACGTCAACTATGGCTACACCTTC.

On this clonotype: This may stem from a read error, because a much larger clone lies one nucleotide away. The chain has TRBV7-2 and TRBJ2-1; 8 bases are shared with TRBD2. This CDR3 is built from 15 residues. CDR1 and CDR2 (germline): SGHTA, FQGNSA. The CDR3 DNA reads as TGTGCCAGCAGCTTAAGCGGGGGCTCCTTCAATGAGCAGTTCTTC. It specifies CASSLSGGSFNEQFF.

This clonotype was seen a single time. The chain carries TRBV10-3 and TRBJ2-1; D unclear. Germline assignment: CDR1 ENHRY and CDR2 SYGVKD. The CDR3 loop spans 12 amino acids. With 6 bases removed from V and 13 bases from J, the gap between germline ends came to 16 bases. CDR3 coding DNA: TGTGCCATCAGCCGACCCCAAGAGACCCAGTTCTTC. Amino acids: CAISRPQETQFF.

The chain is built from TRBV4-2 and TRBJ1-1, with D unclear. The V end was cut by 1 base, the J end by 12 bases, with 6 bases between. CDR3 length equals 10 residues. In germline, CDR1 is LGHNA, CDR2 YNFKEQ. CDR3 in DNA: TGTGCCAGCAGCCAAGGATTTACTTTCTTT. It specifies CASSQGFTFF.

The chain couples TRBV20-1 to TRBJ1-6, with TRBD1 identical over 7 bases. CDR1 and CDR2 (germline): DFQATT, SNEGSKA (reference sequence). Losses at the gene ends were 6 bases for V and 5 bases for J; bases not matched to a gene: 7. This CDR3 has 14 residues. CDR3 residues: CSALPTGNNSPLHF. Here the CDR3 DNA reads TGCAGTGCCCTTCCGACAGGGAATAATTCACCCCTCCACTTT.

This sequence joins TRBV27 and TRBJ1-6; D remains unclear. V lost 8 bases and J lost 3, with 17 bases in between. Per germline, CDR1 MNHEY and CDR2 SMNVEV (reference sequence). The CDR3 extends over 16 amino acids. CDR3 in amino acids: CASRTRWENYNSPLHF. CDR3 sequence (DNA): TGTGCCAGCCGCACCAGATGGGAAAACTATAATTCACCCCTCCACTTT.

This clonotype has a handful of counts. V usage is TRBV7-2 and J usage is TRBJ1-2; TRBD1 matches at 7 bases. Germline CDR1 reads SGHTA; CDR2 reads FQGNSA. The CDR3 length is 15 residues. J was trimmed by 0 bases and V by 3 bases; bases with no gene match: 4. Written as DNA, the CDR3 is TGTGCCAGCAGCTTGACAGGGAAGACTAACTATGGCTACACCTTC. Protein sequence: CASSLTGKTNYGYTF.

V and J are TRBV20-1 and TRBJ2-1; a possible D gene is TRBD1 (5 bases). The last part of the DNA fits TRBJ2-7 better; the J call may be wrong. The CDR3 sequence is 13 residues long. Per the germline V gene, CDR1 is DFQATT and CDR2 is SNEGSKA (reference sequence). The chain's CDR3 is CSVLSQGYNEQYF. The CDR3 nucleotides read TGCAGTGTTTTATCGCAGGGTTACAATGAGCAGTACTTC.

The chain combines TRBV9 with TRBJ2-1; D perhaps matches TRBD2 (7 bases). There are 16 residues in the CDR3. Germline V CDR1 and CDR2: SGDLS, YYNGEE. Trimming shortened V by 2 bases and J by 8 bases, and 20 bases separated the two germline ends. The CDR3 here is CASSVGGRSAIHEQFF. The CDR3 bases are TGTGCCAGCAGCGTCGGGGGGCGGTCGGCAATCCATGAGCAGTTCTTC.

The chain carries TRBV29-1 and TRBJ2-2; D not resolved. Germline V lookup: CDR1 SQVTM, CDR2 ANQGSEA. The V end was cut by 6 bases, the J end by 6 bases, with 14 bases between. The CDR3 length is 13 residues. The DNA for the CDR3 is TGCAGCGTGACCCCTAGTCCCGCCGGGGAGCTGTTTTTT. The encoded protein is CSVTPSPAGELFF.

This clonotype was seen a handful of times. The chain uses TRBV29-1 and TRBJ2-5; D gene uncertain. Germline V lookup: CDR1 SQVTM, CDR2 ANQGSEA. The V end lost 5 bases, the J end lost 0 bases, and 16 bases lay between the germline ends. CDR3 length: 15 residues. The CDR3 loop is CSVYFLVSDQETQYF. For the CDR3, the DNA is TGCAGCGTTTATTTTTTGGTTTCAGACCAAGAGACCCAGTACTTC.

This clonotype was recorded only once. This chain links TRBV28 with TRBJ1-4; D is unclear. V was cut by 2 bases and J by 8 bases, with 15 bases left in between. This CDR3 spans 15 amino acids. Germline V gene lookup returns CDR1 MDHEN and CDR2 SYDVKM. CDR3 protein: CASSLGSRWEEKLFF. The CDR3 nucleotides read TGTGCCAGCAGTTTAGGATCACGCTGGGAGGAAAAACTGTTTTTT.

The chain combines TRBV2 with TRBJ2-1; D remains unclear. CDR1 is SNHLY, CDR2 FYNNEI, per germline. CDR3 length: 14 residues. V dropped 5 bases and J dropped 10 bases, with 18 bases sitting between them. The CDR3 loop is CASSPTHSNWEQFF. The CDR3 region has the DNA TGTGCCAGCAGTCCAACACACTCAAACTGGGAGCAGTTCTTC.

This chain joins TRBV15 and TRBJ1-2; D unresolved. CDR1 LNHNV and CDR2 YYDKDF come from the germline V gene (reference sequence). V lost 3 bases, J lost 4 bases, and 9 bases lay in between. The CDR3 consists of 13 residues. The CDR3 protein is CATSSSAPYGYTF. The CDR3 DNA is TGTGCCACCAGCAGTTCGGCGCCCTATGGCTACACCTTC.

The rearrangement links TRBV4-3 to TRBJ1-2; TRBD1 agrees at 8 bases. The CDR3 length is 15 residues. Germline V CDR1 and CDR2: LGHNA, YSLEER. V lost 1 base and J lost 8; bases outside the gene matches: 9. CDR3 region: CASSQGQGILGGYTF. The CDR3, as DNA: TGCGCCAGCAGCCAAGGACAGGGGATCCTGGGAGGCTACACCTTC.

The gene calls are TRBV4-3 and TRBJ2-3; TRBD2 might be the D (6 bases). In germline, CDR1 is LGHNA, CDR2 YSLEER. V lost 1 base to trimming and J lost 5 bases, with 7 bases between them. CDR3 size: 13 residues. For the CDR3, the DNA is TGCGCCAGCAGCCAAGCGACTAGAGATACGCAGTATTTT. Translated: CASSQATRDTQYF.

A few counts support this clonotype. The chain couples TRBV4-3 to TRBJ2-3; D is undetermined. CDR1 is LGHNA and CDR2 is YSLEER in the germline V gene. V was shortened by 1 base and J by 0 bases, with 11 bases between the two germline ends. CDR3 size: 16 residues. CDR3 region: CASSQVRGVSTDTQYF. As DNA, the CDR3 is TGCGCCAGCAGCCAAGTTAGAGGTGTAAGCACAGATACGCAGTATTTT.